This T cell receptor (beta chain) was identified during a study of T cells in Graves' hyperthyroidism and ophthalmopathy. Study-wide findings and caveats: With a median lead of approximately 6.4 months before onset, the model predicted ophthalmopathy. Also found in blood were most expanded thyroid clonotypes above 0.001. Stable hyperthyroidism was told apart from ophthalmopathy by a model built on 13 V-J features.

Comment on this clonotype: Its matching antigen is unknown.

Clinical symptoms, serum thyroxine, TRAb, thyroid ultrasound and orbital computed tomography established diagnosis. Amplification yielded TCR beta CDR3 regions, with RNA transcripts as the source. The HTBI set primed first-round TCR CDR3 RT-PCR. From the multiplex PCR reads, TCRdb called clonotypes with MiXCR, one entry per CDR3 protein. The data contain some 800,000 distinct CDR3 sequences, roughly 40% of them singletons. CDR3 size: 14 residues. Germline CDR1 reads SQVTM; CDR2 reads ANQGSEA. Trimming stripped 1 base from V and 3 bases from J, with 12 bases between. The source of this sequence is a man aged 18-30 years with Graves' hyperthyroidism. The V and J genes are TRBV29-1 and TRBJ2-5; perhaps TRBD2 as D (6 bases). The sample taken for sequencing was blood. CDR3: CSVEGLSGEETQYF. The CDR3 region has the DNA TGCAGCGTTGAAGGCCTCTCGGGAGAAGAGACCCAGTACTTC.